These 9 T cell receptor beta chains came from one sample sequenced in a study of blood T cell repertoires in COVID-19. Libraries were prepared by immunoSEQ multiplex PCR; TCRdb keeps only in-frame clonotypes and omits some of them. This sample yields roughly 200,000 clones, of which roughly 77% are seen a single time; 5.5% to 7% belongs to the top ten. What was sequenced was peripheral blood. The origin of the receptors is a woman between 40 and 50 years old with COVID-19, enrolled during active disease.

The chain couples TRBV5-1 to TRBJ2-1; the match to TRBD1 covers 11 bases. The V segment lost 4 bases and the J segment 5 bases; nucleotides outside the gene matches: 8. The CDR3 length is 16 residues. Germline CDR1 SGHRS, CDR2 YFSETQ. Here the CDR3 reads CASSLTGQGAHNEQFF. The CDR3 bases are TGCGCCAGCAGCCTGACCGGACAGGGGGCCCACAATGAGCAGTTCTTC.

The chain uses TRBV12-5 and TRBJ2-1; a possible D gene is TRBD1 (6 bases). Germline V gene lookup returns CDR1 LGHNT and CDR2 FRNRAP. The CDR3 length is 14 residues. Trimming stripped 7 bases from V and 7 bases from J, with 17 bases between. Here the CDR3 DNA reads TGTGCTAGTGCTGTAGGGGGAACGGGTAATGAGCAGTTCTTC. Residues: CASAVGGTGNEQFF. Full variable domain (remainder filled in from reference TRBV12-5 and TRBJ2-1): DARVTQTPRHKVTEMGQEVTMRCQPILGHNTVFWYRQTMMQGLELLAYFRNRAPLDDSGMPKDRFSAEMPDATLATLKIQPSEPRDSAVYFCASAVGGTGNEQFFGPGTRLTVL.

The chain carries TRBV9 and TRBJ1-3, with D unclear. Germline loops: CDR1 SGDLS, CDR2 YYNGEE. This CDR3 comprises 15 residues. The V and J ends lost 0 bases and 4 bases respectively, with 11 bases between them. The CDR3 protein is CASSVGQREGNTIYF. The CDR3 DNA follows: TGTGCCAGCAGCGTAGGTCAGCGCGAAGGAAACACCATATATTTT.

CDR3 in DNA: TGTGCCAGCAGTTTATTAGGGGGCGATTCACCCCTCCACTTT. This encodes CASSLLGGDSPLHF. The V call is TRBV27, the J call TRBJ1-6; 7 bases fit TRBD1. J lost 8 bases, V lost 1 base, and 2 bases had no gene match. The CDR3 is 14 amino acids. The germline V gene has CDR1 MNHEY and CDR2 SMNVEV (reference sequence).

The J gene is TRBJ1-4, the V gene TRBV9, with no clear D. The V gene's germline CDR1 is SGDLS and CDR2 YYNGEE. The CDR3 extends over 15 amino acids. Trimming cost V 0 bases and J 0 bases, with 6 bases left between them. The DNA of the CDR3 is TGTGCCAGCAGCGTAGGCGGCGCAACTAATGAAAAACTGTTTTTT. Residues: CASSVGGATNEKLFF.

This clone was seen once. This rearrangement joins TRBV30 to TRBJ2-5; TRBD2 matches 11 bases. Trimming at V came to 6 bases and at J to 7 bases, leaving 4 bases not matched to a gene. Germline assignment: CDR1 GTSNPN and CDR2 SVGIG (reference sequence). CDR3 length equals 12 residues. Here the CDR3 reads CACSGGAVTQYF. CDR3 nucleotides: TGTGCCTGTAGCGGGGGGGCTGTGACCCAGTACTTC.

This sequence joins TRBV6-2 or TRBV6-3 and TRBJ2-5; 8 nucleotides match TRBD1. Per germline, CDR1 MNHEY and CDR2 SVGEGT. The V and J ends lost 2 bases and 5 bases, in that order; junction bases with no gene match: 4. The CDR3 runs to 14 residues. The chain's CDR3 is CASSYAGGYETQYF. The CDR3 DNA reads TGTGCCAGCAGTTACGCAGGGGGCTATGAGACCCAGTACTTC.

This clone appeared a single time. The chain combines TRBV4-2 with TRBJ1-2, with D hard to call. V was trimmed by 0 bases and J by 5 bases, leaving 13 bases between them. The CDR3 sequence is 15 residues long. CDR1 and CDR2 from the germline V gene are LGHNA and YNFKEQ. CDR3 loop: CASSQDSGTGYGYTF. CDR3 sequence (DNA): TGTGCCAGCAGCCAAGATTCGGGCACGGGGTATGGCTACACCTTC.

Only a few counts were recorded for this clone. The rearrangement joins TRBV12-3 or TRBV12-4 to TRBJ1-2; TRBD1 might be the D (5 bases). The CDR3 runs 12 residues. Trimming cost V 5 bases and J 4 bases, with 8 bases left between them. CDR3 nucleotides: TGTGCCAGCAGTCGGGACTTCTATGGCTACACCTTC. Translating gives CASSRDFYGYTF.